This is a list of T cell receptor beta chains from one sample in a study of T-cell reconstitution after alpha-beta-depleted transplantation in children. TCRdb re-derived calls from the PCR reads in MiXCR, one entry per CDR3 protein. This sample carries almost 500,000 distinct CDR3 sequences, about an eighth of them seen once, and the ten largest clones take approximately 5.4%. The sample here was PBMCs from the stem cell graft donor, taken from the stem cell graft. The source is a human donor who donated a stem cell graft to a child with combined immunodeficiency. Each CDR3 is given with its conserved first and last residue. A D gene is named only where the DNA matches it firmly. Some rows have no size entry. The others give once, few or many, or a class for an expanded clone.

>TRBV20-1|TRBJ2-5|NA|few
TGCAGTGCTCGGACGGGAGAGACCCAGTACTTC
CSARTGETQYF
>TRBV20-1|TRBJ2-7|NA|few
TGCAGTGCCTATCCCCGGGACGGAATCTCCTACGAGCAGTACTTC
CSAYPRDGISYEQYF
>TRBV19|TRBJ2-1|TRBD2|few
TGTGCCAGTAGTGTCACTAGCGGGGGGGCCTCGTATGAGCAGTTCTTC
CASSVTSGGASYEQFF
>TRBV6-2/TRBV6-3|TRBJ2-5|NA|many
TGTGCCAGCAGTCTCGGGATGGGAGAGACCCAGTACTTC
CASSLGMGETQYF
>TRBV5-1|TRBJ2-7|NA|few
TGCGCCAGCAGCTTGTACCGCCAAGTGAACTCCTACGAGCAGTACTTC
CASSLYRQVNSYEQYF
>TRBV29-1|TRBJ2-3|NA|many
TGCAGCGTAGGGGTAGCGTCTAGCACAGATACGCAGTATTTT
CSVGVASSTDTQYF
>TRBV6-5|TRBJ1-1|NA|few
TGTGCCAGCGGTCTGGACGTGAACACTGAAGCTTTCTTT
CASGLDVNTEAFF
>TRBV20-1|TRBJ1-1|NA|NA
TGCAGTGCCCCTTATCTGGCATCGAACACTGAAGCTTTCTTT
CSAPYLASNTEAFF
>TRBV20-1|TRBJ2-1|TRBD2|NA
TGCAGTGCTAGAATACTAGCGGCCGTCTACAATGAGCAGTTCTTC
CSARILAAVYNEQFF
>TRBV4-2|TRBJ2-4|NA|few
TGTGCCAGCAGTCTAACGGAAAGTTTAAACATTCAGTACTTC
CASSLTESLNIQYF
>TRBV5-1|TRBJ2-7|NA|NA
TGCGCCAGCAGCTTGGGGGCCTCGCGGACCTACGAGCAGTACTTC
CASSLGASRTYEQYF
>TRBV27|TRBJ2-5|NA|few
TGTGCCAGCAGTTTAACCACGCACGAGACCCAGTACTTC
CASSLTTHETQYF
>TRBV12-3/TRBV12-4|TRBJ1-6|TRBD1|NA
TGTGCCAGCAGTCAACTGACAGGGGAATTAGGAACCCTCCACTTT
CASSQLTGELGTLHF
>TRBV4-3|TRBJ2-1|NA|many
TGCGCCAGCAGCCAAGGCCGGGGAAATGAGCAGTTCTTC
CASSQGRGNEQFF
>TRBV7-2|TRBJ2-7|NA|few
TGTGCCAGCAGCTTAGAGAGGCGGTACGAGCAGTACTTC
CASSLERRYEQYF
>TRBV7-6|TRBJ2-3|NA|NA
TGTGCCAGCAGCTCCGTTGGGGTAGCGCCAGATACGCAGTATTTT
CASSSVGVAPDTQYF